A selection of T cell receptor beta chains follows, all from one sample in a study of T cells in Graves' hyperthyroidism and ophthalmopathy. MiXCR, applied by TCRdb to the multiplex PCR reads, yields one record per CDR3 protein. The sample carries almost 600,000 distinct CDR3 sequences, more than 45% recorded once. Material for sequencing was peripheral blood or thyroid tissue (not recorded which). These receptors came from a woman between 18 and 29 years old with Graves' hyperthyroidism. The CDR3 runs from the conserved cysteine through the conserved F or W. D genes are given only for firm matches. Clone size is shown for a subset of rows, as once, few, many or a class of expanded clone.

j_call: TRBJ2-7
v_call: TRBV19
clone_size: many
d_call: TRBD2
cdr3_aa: CASSMGGRPYEQYF
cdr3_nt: TGTGCCAGTAGTATGGGCGGGAGACCCTACGAGCAGTACTTC

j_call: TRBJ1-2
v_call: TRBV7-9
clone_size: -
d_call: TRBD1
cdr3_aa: CASSDRGLEGYTF
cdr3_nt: TGTGCCAGCAGTGACAGGGGGCTTGAAGGCTACACCTTC

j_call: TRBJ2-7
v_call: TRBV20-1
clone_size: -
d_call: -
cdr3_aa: CSASRGPYEQYF
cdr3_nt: TGCAGTGCTAGTCGGGGACCCTACGAGCAGTACTTC

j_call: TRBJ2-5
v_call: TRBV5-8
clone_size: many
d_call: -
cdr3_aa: CASSPGWTEETQYF
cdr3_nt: TGTGCCAGCAGCCCAGGGTGGACAGAAGAGACCCAGTACTTC

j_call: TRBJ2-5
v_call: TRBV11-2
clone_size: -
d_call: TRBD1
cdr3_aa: CASRSGTGETQYF
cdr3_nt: TGTGCCAGCAGGTCCGGGACAGGAGAGACCCAGTACTTC

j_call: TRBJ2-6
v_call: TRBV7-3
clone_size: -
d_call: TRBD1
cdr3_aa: CASSPTGGSGANVLTF
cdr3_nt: TGTGCCAGCAGCCCCACAGGGGGGTCCGGGGCCAACGTCCTGACTTTC

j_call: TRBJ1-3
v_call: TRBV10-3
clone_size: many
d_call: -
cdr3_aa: CAISESPAGNTIYF
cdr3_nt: TGTGCCATCAGTGAGTCCCCGGCTGGAAACACCATATATTTT

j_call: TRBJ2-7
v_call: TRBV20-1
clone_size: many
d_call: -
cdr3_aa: CSAEGAYEQYF
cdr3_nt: TGCAGTGCGGAGGGGGCCTACGAGCAGTACTTC

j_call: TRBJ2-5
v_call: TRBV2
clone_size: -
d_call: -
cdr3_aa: CASSAGTPKETQYF
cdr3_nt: TGTGCCAGCAGTGCAGGGACACCAAAAGAGACCCAGTACTTC

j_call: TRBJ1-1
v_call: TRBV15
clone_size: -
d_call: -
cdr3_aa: CATSGKMDTEAFF
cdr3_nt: TGTGCCACCAGCGGGAAGATGGACACTGAGGCTTTCTTT

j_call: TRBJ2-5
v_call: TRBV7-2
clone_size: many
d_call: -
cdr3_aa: CASSLLSIRYQETQYF
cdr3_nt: TGTGCCAGCAGCTTACTAAGCATTAGGTACCAAGAGACCCAGTACTTC

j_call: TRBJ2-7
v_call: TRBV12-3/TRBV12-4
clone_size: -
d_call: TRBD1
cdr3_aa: CASRGTTGTEQYF
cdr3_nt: TGTGCCAGCAGGGGGACGACAGGGACCGAGCAGTACTTC

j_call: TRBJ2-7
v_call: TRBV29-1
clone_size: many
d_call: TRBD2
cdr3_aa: CSVGGREGRYEQYF
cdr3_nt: TGCAGCGTTGGGGGGCGGGAGGGCCGGTACGAGCAGTACTTC

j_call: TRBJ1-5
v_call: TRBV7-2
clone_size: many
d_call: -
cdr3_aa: CASSRAGAHSNQPQHF
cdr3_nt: TGTGCCAGCAGCCGCGCAGGGGCGCACAGCAATCAGCCCCAGCATTTT

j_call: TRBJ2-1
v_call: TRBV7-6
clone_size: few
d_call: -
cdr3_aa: CASSLAQGYEQFF
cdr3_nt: TGTGCCAGCAGCTTAGCGCAAGGTTATGAGCAGTTCTTC

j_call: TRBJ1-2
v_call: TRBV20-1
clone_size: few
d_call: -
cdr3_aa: CSASRGLGYTF
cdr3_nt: TGCAGTGCCAGCAGAGGGCTAGGCTACACCTTC

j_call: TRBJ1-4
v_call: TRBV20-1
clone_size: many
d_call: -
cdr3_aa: CSARGAGKSTNEKLFF
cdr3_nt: TGCAGTGCTAGAGGGGCAGGGAAGTCAACTAATGAAAAACTGTTTTTT